This entry lists 22 T cell receptor beta chains sequenced from one sample in a study of T-cell memory formation after mild COVID-19. In TCRdb, the 5' RACE reads were re-called with MiXCR into one record per CDR3 protein. The table shows approximately 260,000 distinct CDR3 sequences, with about a sixth occurring only once. The sample consisted of PBMCs or a T cell subset sorted from them (not recorded which). The receptors come from a man aged 18-30 years who had mild COVID-19 (a few samples of this study predate the infection). Cell type and time point are not known.

The chain links TRBV5-1 to TRBJ1-6, with D possibly TRBD1 on 5 matching bases. The CDR3 length is 13 residues. Trimming shortened V by 4 bases and J by 9 bases, and 11 bases separated the two germline ends. Germline CDR1 and CDR2: SGHRS and YFSETQ. DNA for the CDR3: TGCGCCAGCAGCCCCAGGGATAGTTCACCCCTCCACTTT. Amino acid sequence: CASSPRDSSPLHF. The whole variable domain, filled in from reference TRBV5-1 and TRBJ1-6, reads KAGVTQTPRYLIKTRGQQVTLSCSPISGHRSVSWYQQTPGQGLQFLFEYFSETQRNKGNFPGRFSGRQFSNSRSEMNVSTLELGDSALYLCASSPRDSSPLHFGNGTRLTVT.

This chain uses TRBV4-1 with TRBJ2-7, with TRBD1 matching 7 bases. Germline V gene data show CDR1 as MGHRA and CDR2 as YSYEKL. V shed 0 bases, J shed 1 base, and the junction held 6 bases outside the gene matches. There are 16 residues in the CDR3. The DNA of the CDR3 is TGCGCCAGCAGCCAAGACAGGGGGTCCCTTTCCTACGAGCAGTACTTC. This gives the protein CASSQDRGSLSYEQYF.

V gene TRBV11-2 combines with J gene TRBJ2-5; 10 nucleotides align to TRBD2. This CDR3 contains 16 residues. Germline assignment: CDR1 SGHAT and CDR2 FQNNGV. The J segment lost 4 bases and the V segment lost 1 base, leaving 6 bases of the junction unmatched. CDR3 residues: CASSLGLAGEAETQYF. The CDR3 coding sequence is TGTGCCAGCAGCTTAGGCCTAGCGGGGGAAGCAGAGACCCAGTACTTC.

DNA for the CDR3: TGTGCCAGCAGTTACGGACAGCTCCAAGAGACCCAGTACTTC. Translation: CASSYGQLQETQYF. The J gene is TRBJ2-5, the V gene TRBV6-5; maybe TRBD1 (6 bases). This CDR3 contains 14 residues. From germline, CDR1 is MNHEY and CDR2 SVGAGI. The V and J ends lost 2 bases and 1 base respectively, with 8 bases between them.

The chain carries TRBV12-3 or TRBV12-4 and TRBJ1-4, with TRBD1 matching 9 bases. Trimming at V came to 6 bases and at J to 7 bases, leaving 6 bases not matched to a gene. There are 14 residues in the CDR3. DNA of the CDR3: TGTGCCAGCAGGCTACAGGGGGCTAGTGAAAAACTGTTTTTT. It translates to CASRLQGASEKLFF.

This clonotype occurred a few times. The CDR3 region is CASSLLQGAWETQYF. The DNA for the CDR3 is TGTGCCAGCAGCTTACTCCAGGGGGCTTGGGAGACCCAGTACTTC. This chain uses TRBV7-9 with TRBJ2-5, with 8 bases fitting TRBD1. The CDR3 consists of 15 residues. Germline CDR1 reads SEHNR; CDR2 reads FQNEAQ (reference sequence). V dropped 2 bases and J dropped 5; count of bases not matched to a gene: 7.

This clonotype was detected only a few times. The rearrangement joins TRBV7-9 to TRBJ2-2; D may be TRBD1 or TRBD2 (5 bases each). V was pared by 8 bases and J by 6 bases, with 19 bases between. The CDR3 contains 15 residues. CDR1 and CDR2 (germline): SEHNR, FQNEAQ (reference sequence). In DNA, the CDR3 is TGTGCCAGCCGCCCACGGGGCTTTGAGGCCGGGGAGCTGTTTTTT. Translation: CASRPRGFEAGELFF.

The chain carries TRBV29-1 and TRBJ2-7, with 7 bases fitting TRBD1. Germline assignment: CDR1 SQVTM and CDR2 ANQGSEA. J was trimmed by 5 bases and V by 7 bases; bases with no gene match: 5. The CDR3 consists of 11 residues. The CDR3 reads CSGRDSHEQYF. The CDR3 DNA reads as TGCAGCGGTCGGGACAGCCACGAGCAGTACTTC.

This clonotype came up a few times. V gene TRBV7-9 combines with J gene TRBJ1-2, with D maybe TRBD1 (5 bases). Between the trimmed V and J ends, which lost 3 bases and 6 bases, there was a span of 20 bases. The length of the CDR3 is 16 residues. CDR1 is SEHNR and CDR2 is FQNEAQ in the germline V gene (reference sequence). The CDR3 region has the DNA TGTGCCAGCAGCTTCGCCGGGCCAGGGCGCCTGGATGGCTACACCTTC. Encoded protein: CASSFAGPGRLDGYTF.

This clonotype has more than one count but fewer than ten. This chain connects TRBV14 to TRBJ1-5; 7 bases are a match to TRBD1. Germline V gene data show CDR1 as SGHDN and CDR2 as FVKESK. The length of the CDR3 is 18 residues. Unmatched junction bases numbered 12, after V lost 4 bases and J lost 0 bases. The CDR3 region has the DNA TGTGCCAGCAGCCCCCTGGACAGGCGGAGAACTAGCAATCAGCCCCAGCATTTT. Residues: CASSPLDRRRTSNQPQHF.

The chain is built from TRBV20-1 and TRBJ2-1; 10 bases map to TRBD2. V was clipped by 6 bases and J by 9 bases; unmatched bases: 8. The CDR3 consists of 13 residues. CDR1 is DFQATT, CDR2 SNEGSKA, per germline (reference sequence). CDR3 in amino acids: CSARRTSGREQFF. In DNA form, the CDR3 reads TGCAGTGCCCGTCGGACTAGCGGCCGTGAGCAGTTCTTC.

This clonotype was recorded many times. The chain joins TRBV20-1 to TRBJ2-3; D remains ambiguous. The V gene's germline CDR1 is DFQATT and CDR2 SNEGSKA (reference sequence). The V and J ends lost 4 bases and 6 bases respectively, with 8 bases between them. The CDR3 spans 11 residues. In DNA, the CDR3 is TGCAGTGCTACGGTCCGGGATACGCAGTATTTT. Translated: CSATVRDTQYF.

V usage is TRBV20-1 and J usage is TRBJ1-5, with D possibly TRBD1 on 5 matching bases. CDR3 size: 15 residues. Germline CDR1 DFQATT, CDR2 SNEGSKA (reference sequence). The ends were cut back, 6 bases at V and 0 bases at J, with 15 bases in the middle. The CDR3 DNA reads TGCAGTGCCATCCAGGGTCCTTATAGCAATCAGCCCCAGCATTTT. Its translation is CSAIQGPYSNQPQHF.

This chain uses TRBV10-3 with TRBJ2-6; unclear D gene. Trimming took 0 bases from V and 0 from J, leaving 12 bases between them. Germline-derived CDR1 and CDR2 are ENHRY and SYGVKD. There are 18 residues in the CDR3. CDR3 protein: CAISESVRSPSGANVLTF. As DNA, the CDR3 is TGTGCCATCAGTGAGTCGGTCAGGTCCCCCTCTGGGGCCAACGTCCTGACTTTC.

The CDR3 protein is CASSHAGFGNEQFF. The DNA for the CDR3 is TGTGCCAGCAGCCACGCCGGGTTTGGAAATGAGCAGTTCTTC. The rearrangement joins TRBV6-2 or TRBV6-3 to TRBJ2-1; no definite D call. Trimming shortened V by 6 bases and J by 7 bases, and 16 bases separated the two germline ends. CDR1 and CDR2 from the germline V gene are MNHEY and SVGEGT. The CDR3 extends over 14 amino acids.

The V call is TRBV12-3 or TRBV12-4, the J call TRBJ1-2, with D tentatively TRBD1 (6 bases). The ends were cut back, 6 bases at V and 4 bases at J, with 15 bases in the middle. The CDR3 is 14 amino acids. This chain's CDR3 is CASSPDRTPYGYTF. The CDR3 DNA reads TGTGCCAGCAGCCCCGACAGGACTCCCTATGGCTACACCTTC.

The rearrangement uses TRBV4-1 and TRBJ1-6; no reliable D call. There are 18 residues in the CDR3. Germline lookup yields CDR1 MGHRA and CDR2 YSYEKL. Between the trimmed V and J ends, which lost 0 bases and 10 bases, there was a span of 22 bases. The CDR3 DNA reads as TGCGCCAGCAGCCAAGATCTCGGTTCTCGGGCAGGCAGGTCACCCCTCCACTTT. Its translation is CASSQDLGSRAGRSPLHF.

This rearrangement joins TRBV30 to TRBJ1-1; D might be TRBD1 (5 bases). Trimming pared 3 bases from V and 6 bases from J, leaving 14 bases between. Per the germline V gene, CDR1 is GTSNPN and CDR2 is SVGIG (reference sequence). This CDR3 contains 13 residues. The CDR3: CAWRGDGNAEAFF. In DNA form, the CDR3 reads TGTGCCTGGAGGGGGGATGGAAACGCTGAAGCTTTCTTT.

The V and J genes are TRBV12-3 or TRBV12-4 and TRBJ1-4; 7 bases map to TRBD1. The CDR3 runs to 16 residues. J gave up 5 bases and V 2 bases, and 8 bases lay outside the gene matches. CDR3 DNA sequence: TGTGCCAGCAGTTTAAGCTCAGGGGGAGGGAATGAAAAACTGTTTTTT. Translation gives CASSLSSGGGNEKLFF.

J is TRBJ1-1 and V is TRBV20-1; weak D call: TRBD1 (6 bases). Germline assignment: CDR1 DFQATT and CDR2 SNEGSKA (reference sequence). The CDR3 has 14 amino acids. The ends were cut back, 6 bases at V and 2 bases at J, with 16 bases in the middle. The CDR3 DNA reads TGCAGTGCACCTCCCCCGGGACAAAACACTGAAGCTTTCTTT. Amino acid sequence: CSAPPPGQNTEAFF.

This clonotype was observed many times. The chain recombines TRBV7-2 with TRBJ1-4; D gene ambiguous. V lost 4 bases and J lost 7, with 19 bases in between. This CDR3 is built from 16 residues. CDR1 and CDR2 from the germline V gene are SGHTA and FQGNSA. CDR3 nucleotide sequence: TGTGCCAGCAGCTCCTTCCCTAATTCGAGAATTGAAAAACTGTTTTTT. Encoded protein: CASSSFPNSRIEKLFF.

This clonotype was seen a few times. The rearrangement links TRBV5-1 to TRBJ2-2; the match to TRBD1 covers 11 bases. This CDR3 has 14 residues. V lost 4 bases to trimming and J lost 7 bases; unmatched junction nucleotides: 3. The germline gives CDR1 SGHRS, CDR2 YFSETQ. The chain's CDR3 is CASSGQGASGELFF. The CDR3 coding sequence is TGCGCCAGCAGCGGACAGGGGGCAAGCGGGGAGCTGTTTTTT.